The present TCR beta chain was sequenced within a study of T cells after yellow fever vaccination (dated 2019 in TCRdb). Background for the entire study: Libraries from fractions with low cell numbers were prepared with the SMART-Seq v4 Ultra Low Input RNA kit. Bulk TCR alpha and beta repertoires were sequenced longitudinally to track T-cell clones before and after primary and booster YFV17D yellow fever vaccination. Blood was drawn at multiple timepoints before and after primary and secondary immunization, with bulk PBMC replicates and cell subsets isolated. Two healthy male donors, one aged 18 to 30 and one aged 30 to 40 years, made up the cohort. General findings and caveats noted by the study authors: The secondary T-cell response was found to be weaker but faster than the primary response, with a peak reached on day 5 rather than on day 15. A small fraction of clonotypes appeared in both the CD4 and CD8 compartments, likely as a result of convergent recombination. Most clones expanded after primary vaccination were re-detected after the booster (almost 97% of CD4 and approximately 88% of CD8), suggesting broad memory maintenance. The study included only two donors, which limits how far the findings can be generalized. FACS-sorted repertoires could contain abundant contaminating clonotypes from the bulk population, so computational filtering was required.

The germline V and J ends show losses of 3 bases and 3 bases respectively, and no gene match explains 2 bases of the junction. The CDR3 sequence holds 14 residues, the cysteine and phenylalanine included. CDR3 DNA is the only sequence kept; it has 42 bases, read in frame from the first base. For sequencing, an Illumina NovaSeq 6000 was employed. TCR cDNA was made using 5'RACE template switching, a step that added a universal primer site and unique molecular identifiers. cDNA synthesis was primed from both the TCR alpha and TCR beta constant segments. Library amplification involved two PCR steps, and the second step added sample barcodes and sequencing adapters. Sequencing of libraries was done on Illumina HiSeq 2500 (2x100 bp) or NovaSeq (2x150 bp). Regarding the original processing steps: MIGEC handled demultiplexing of reads and collapsing into UMI consensus sequences, while MiXCR performed V(D)J alignment. Clonotypes responding to the vaccine were identified with edgeR on replicate PBMC samples, with the criteria of FDR below 0.01 and a log2 fold change above 5 up to day 15. Each bulk clonotype received a CD4 or CD8 identity based on whether the sequenced CD4 or CD8 repertoire contained that clonotype at higher abundance. The raw public reads went through TCRdb reprocessing: fastp at Q25, MiXCR clone calling, in-frame beta chains kept. Here each entry gathers all rows of one CDR3 protein and keeps the most common genes and DNA. TCRdb, not the original authors, processed these V and J calls. The sample data list approximately 250,000 distinct CDR3 sequences, and around 3.5% of these were observed just once. Around 19% of the sample lies in the top ten.

The treatment or condition label for this specimen denotes: live attenuated yellow fever vaccine strain. At every blood-draw timepoint, two biological replicates of bulk PBMCs were collected. PBMCs were isolated from peripheral blood using a standard Ficoll-Paque protocol. RNA was extracted with TriZol from bulk PBMCs, CD4 and CD8 fractions, and dextramer-positive and dextramer-negative fractions. There are many counts of this clonotype. The specificity of this receptor is unknown. No clone much larger than this one lies a single base away; base qualities are absent. The clonotype comes from a young man who received the YFV17D yellow fever vaccine. Sequenced here: PBMCs, sampled 15 days after the yellow fever booster vaccination. The sequence joins TRBV12-3 or TRBV12-4 to TRBJ2-7; the central 10 bases match TRBD2. The CDR3 in this case is CASSFASGSYEQYF. The nucleotides are TGTGCCAGCAGTTTCGCTAGCGGGAGCTACGAGCAGTACTTC.